The present entry profiles one TCR beta chain with its context. Some clones are missing from TCRdb's copy, which holds only in-frame ones; the method was immunoSEQ multiplex PCR. This sample has roughly 70,000 clones, with 80% to 90% found just once. Deletions cut 10 bases from V and 5 bases from J, with 14 bases between. Germline V CDR1 and CDR2: MNHEY, SVGAGI. This CDR3 is built from 12 residues. This sample is part of a study of blood T cell repertoires in COVID-19. As for the study in general: Specimens from acute and convalescent COVID-19 originated in the United States, Italy and Spain.

V and J are TRBV6-5 and TRBJ2-5; D perhaps matches TRBD1 (6 bases). The TCR comes from an elderly woman with active or convalescent COVID-19. Source material: peripheral blood. DNA for the CDR3: TGTGCCAAGGGGTTAGGGGGTGAGACCCAGTACTTC. This translates into CAKGLGGETQYF.